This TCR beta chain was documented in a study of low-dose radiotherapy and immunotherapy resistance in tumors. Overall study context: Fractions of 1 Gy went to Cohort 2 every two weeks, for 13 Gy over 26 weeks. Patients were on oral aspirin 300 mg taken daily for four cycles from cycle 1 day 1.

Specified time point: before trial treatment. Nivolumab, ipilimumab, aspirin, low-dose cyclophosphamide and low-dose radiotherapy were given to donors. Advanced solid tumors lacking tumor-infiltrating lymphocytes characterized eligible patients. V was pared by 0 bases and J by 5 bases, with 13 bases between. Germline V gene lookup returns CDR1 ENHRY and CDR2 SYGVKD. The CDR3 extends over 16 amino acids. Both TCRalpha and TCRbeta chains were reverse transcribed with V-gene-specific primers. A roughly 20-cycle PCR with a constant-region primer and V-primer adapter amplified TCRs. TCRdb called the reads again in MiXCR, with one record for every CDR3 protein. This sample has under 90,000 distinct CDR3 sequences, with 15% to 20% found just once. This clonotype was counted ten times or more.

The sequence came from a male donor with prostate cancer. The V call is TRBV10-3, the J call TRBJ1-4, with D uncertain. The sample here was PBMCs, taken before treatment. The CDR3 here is CAISESGTAGNEKLFF. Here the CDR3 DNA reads TGTGCCATCAGTGAGTCGGGAACAGCGGGCAATGAAAAACTGTTTTTT.